The clone carrying this TCR beta chain was counted ten times or more. The antigen is undetermined. RNA extraction gave at least 5.5 micrograms of total RNA per sample. This specimen belongs to a study of blood T cells in healthy people across ages. Combining a sample-barcoded 5' primer with a J-beta primer mix, a second PCR ran for about 6 to 12 cycles. Paired-end reads containing CDR3 totaled no fewer than 3 million for each sample. TCRdb reprocessed the 5' RACE reads via MiXCR and lists one record per CDR3 protein. Among 850,000 to 1,100,000 distinct CDR3 sequences listed, around two fifths were seen once. General study findings and limits: More naive CD4+ cells and higher diversity were found in long-lived than in aged donors. Expanded clonotype changes were possibly confounded by unknown donor CMV status.

The CDR3 has 17 amino acids. Trimming removed 0 bases from V and 3 bases from J; junction bases left unmatched: 6. CDR1 and CDR2 (germline): LGHNA, YNFKEQ. This clonotype was sampled from a man younger than 35 in good health. The chain employs TRBV4-2 and TRBJ2-1, with 9 bases that match TRBD2. The specimen sequenced was blood. The chain's CDR3 is CASSQERASGVYNEQFF. The CDR3, as DNA: TGTGCCAGCAGCCAAGAAAGGGCTAGCGGGGTCTACAATGAGCAGTTCTTC.